This T cell receptor beta chain was captured by sequencing in a study of blood T cell repertoires in COVID-19. The overall study: Spain, Italy and the United States supplied samples that represented acute and convalescent COVID-19. From T cells, B-cell-depleted T cells, or PBMCs came the material, which was cDNA or gDNA.

From germline, CDR1 is MDHEN and CDR2 SYDVKM. CDR3 length: 16 residues. The ends lost 5 bases at V and 3 bases at J; junction bases unmatched: 9. TCRdb's copy holds only in-frame clones and misses some; the assay was immunoSEQ multiplex PCR. The sample carries 150,000 to 200,000 clones, approximately 90% recorded once. This TCR derives from a man aged 50 or older with acute or convalescent COVID-19. V and J are TRBV28 and TRBJ1-4; TRBD1 matches 7 bases. The sample consisted of peripheral blood. CDR3 bases: TGTGCCAGCAGTCCGACCATGGGACAGTCTAATGAAAAACTGTTTTTT. Protein sequence: CASSPTMGQSNEKLFF.